The source of this TCR beta chain is a study of T cell repertoires in cytomegalovirus infection. Germline values: CDR1 SGDLS, CDR2 YYNGEE. With 0 bases removed from V and 0 bases from J, the gap between germline ends came to 10 bases. The CDR3 loop spans 15 amino acids. One entry per CDR3 protein, called by TCRdb with MiXCR from the reads. The sample consists of 500,000 to 600,000 distinct CDR3 sequences, 16% of them appearing once. This clonotype was counted a few times. The chain recombines TRBV9 with TRBJ2-7; weak D call: TRBD2 (6 bases). The source material was CD8+ T cells from PBMCs. The source is a human donor in good health (CMV status not recorded). Some clones in this sample may be carry-over from other donors' samples. CDR3 in DNA: TGTGCCAGCAGCGTAGCGAGCGGGCCCTCCTACGAGCAGTACTTC. Protein: CASSVASGPSYEQYF.